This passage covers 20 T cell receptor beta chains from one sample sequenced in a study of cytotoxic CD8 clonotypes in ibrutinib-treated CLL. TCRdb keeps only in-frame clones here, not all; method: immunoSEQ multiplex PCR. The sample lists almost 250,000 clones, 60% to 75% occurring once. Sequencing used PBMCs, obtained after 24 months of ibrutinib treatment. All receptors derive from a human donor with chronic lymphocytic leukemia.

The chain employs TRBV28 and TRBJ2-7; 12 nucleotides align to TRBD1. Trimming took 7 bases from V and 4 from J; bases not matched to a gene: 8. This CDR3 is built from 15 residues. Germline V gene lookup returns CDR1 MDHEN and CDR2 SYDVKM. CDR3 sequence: CASNPPGQGAYEQYF. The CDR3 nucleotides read TGTGCCAGCAATCCCCCGGGACAGGGGGCGTACGAGCAGTACTTC. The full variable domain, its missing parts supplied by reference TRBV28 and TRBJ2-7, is DVKVTQSSRYLVKRTGEKVFLECVQDMDHENMFWYRQDPGLGLRLIYFSYDVKMKEKGDIPEGYSVSREKKERFSLILESASTNQTSMYLCASNPPGQGAYEQYFGPGTRLTVT.

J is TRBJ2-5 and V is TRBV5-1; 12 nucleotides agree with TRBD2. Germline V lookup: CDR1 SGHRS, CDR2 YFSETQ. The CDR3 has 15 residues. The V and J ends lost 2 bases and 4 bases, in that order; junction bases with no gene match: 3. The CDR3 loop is CASSFGLAGIETQYF. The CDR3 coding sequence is TGCGCCAGCAGCTTCGGACTAGCGGGAATAGAGACCCAGTACTTC.

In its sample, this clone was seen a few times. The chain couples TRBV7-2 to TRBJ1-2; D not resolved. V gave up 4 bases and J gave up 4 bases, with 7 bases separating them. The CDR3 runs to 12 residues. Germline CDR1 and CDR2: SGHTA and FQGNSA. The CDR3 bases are TGTGCCAGCAGCTCCAGTCCCTATGGCTACACCTTC. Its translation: CASSSSPYGYTF. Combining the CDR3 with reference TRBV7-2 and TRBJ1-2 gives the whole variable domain GAGVSQSPSNKVTEKGKDVELRCDPISGHTALYWYRQSLGQGLEFLIYFQGNSAPDKSGLPSDRFSAERTGGSVSTLTIQRTQQEDSAVYLCASSSSPYGYTFGSGTRLTVV.

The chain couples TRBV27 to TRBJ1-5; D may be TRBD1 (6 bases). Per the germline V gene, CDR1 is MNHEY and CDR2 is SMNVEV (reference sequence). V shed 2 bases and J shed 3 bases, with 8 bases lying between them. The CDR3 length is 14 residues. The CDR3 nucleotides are TGTGCCAGCAGTTTAGGACAGATCAATCAGCCCCAGCATTTT. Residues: CASSLGQINQPQHF.

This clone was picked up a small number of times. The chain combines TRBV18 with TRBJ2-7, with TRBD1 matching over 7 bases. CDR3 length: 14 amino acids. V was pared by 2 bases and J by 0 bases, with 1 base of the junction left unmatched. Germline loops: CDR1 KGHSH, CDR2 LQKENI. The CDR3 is CASSPRDSSYEQYF. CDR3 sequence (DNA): TGTGCCAGCTCACCAAGGGACAGCTCCTACGAGCAGTACTTC.

The CDR3 here is CASGSVEPGQPQHF. The CDR3 DNA follows: TGTGCCAGCGGATCGGTGGAGCCGGGTCAGCCCCAGCATTTT. The chain links TRBV2 to TRBJ1-5; D not resolved. This CDR3 spans 14 amino acids. Trimming left V 8 bases short and J 6 bases short, with 17 bases between. The germline CDR1 and CDR2 sequences are SNHLY and FYNNEI.

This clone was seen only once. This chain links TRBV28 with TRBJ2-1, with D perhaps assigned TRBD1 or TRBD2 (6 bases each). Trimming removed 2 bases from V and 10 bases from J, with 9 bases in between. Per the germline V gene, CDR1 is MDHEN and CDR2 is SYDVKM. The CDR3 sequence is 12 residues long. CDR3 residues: CASSLGGREQFF. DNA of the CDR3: TGTGCCAGCAGTTTAGGGGGGCGGGAGCAGTTCTTC.

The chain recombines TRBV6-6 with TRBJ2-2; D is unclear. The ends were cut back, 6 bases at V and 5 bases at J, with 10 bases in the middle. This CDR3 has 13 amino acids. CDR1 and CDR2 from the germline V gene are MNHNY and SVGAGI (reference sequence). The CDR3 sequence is CASSVSVTGELFF. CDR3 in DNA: TGTGCCAGCAGCGTGAGCGTTACCGGGGAGCTGTTTTTT.

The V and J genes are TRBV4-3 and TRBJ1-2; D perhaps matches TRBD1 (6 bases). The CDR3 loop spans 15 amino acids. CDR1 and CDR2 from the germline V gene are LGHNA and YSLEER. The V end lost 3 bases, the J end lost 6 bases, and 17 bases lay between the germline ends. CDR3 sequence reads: CASSHTGRQRNGYTF. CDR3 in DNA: TGCGCCAGCAGCCACACAGGGAGGCAACGTAATGGCTACACCTTC.

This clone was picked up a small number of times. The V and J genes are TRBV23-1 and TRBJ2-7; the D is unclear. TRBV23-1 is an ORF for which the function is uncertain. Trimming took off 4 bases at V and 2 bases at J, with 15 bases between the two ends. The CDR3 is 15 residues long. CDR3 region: CASSPGTDFTYEQYF. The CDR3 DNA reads TGCGCCAGCAGTCCTGGCACCGATTTCACCTACGAGCAGTACTTC.

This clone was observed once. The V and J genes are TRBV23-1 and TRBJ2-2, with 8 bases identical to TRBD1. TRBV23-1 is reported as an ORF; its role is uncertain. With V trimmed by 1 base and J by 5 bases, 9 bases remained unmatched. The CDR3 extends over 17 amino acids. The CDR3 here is CASSQFTQGAETGELFF. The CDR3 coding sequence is TGCGCCAGCAGTCAATTTACGCAGGGGGCAGAAACCGGGGAGCTGTTTTTT.

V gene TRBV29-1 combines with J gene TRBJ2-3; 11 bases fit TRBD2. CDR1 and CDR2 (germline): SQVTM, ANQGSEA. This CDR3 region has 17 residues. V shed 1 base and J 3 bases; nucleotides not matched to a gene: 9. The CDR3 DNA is TGCAGCGTTGAAGGTCGTCTGACTAGCGGGACTACAGATACGCAGTATTTT. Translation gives CSVEGRLTSGTTDTQYF.

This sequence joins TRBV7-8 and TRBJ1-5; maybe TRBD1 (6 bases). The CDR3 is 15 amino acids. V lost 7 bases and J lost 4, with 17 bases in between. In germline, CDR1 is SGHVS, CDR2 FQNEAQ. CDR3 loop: CASIGSGDKNQPQHF. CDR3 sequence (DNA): TGTGCCAGCATAGGGAGTGGGGACAAGAATCAGCCCCAGCATTTT. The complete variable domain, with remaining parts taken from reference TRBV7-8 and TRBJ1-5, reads GAGVSQSPRYKVAKRGQDVALRCDPISGHVSLFWYQQALGQGPEFLTYFQNEAQLDKSGLPSDRFFAERPEGSVSTLKIQRTQQEDSAVYLCASIGSGDKNQPQHFGDGTRLSIL.

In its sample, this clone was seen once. The CDR3 protein is CASSLKPGVTYEQYF. DNA of the CDR3: TGTGCCAGCAGTTTGAAGCCGGGAGTCACCTACGAGCAGTACTTC. This chain joins TRBV27 and TRBJ2-7, with TRBD2 as a possible D gene (6 bases). The CDR3 spans 15 residues. Trimming removed 3 bases at V and 2 bases at J, with 14 bases between. CDR1 and CDR2 (germline): MNHEY, SMNVEV (reference sequence).

The CDR3 loop reads CASSEGRSHTF. Here the CDR3 DNA reads TGTGCCAGCAGTGAAGGCCGCTCTCACACCTTC. The chain carries TRBV25-1 and TRBJ1-2; D remains unclear. CDR3 size: 11 residues. Germline V gene sequence: CDR1 MGHDK, CDR2 SYGVNS. The V and J ends lost 2 bases and 12 bases respectively, with 10 bases between them.

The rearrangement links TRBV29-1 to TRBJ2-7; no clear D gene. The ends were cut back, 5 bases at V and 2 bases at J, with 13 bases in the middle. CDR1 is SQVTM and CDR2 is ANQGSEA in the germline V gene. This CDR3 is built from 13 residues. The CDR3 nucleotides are TGCAGCGTTCTGGGCGGCCGGACCTACGAGCAGTACTTC. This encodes CSVLGGRTYEQYF.

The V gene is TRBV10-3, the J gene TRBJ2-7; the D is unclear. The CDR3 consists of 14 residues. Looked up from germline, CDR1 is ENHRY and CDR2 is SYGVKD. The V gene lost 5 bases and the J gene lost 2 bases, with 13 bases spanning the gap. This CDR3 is CAISPPSLPYEQYF. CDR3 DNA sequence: TGTGCCATCAGTCCACCGTCCCTCCCCTACGAGCAGTACTTC.

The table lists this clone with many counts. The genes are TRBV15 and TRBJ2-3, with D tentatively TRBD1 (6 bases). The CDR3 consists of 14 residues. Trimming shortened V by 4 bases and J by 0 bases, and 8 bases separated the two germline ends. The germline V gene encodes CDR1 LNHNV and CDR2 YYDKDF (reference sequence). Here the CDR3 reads CATSKGESTDTQYF. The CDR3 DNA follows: TGTGCCACCAGCAAGGGGGAGAGCACAGATACGCAGTATTTT.

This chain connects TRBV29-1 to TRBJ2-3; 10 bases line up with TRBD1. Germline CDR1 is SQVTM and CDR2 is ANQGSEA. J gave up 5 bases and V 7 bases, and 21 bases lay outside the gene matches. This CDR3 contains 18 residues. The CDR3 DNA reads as TGCAGCGCAAGACAGGGGGCCCTTGGGACATATTGGGAAGATACGCAGTATTTT. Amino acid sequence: CSARQGALGTYWEDTQYF.

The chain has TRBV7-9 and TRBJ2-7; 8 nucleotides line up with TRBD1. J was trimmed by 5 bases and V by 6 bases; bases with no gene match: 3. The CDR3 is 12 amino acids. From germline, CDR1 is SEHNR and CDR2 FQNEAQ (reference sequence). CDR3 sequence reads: CASSPTGDEQYF. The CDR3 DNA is TGTGCCAGCAGTCCGACAGGGGACGAGCAGTACTTC.